This TCR beta chain was identified in a study of tumor and adjacent non-tumor tissue in lung cancer (dated by TCRdb to the late 2010s). With respect to the entire study: Patients with adenocarcinoma (about twelve), squamous cell carcinoma (2) and small cell lung cancer (1) were included in the cohort. The roughly 15 enrolled patients, of whom 10 were men and 5 were women, were aged roughly 30 to 76 years and were diagnosed with TNM stage I to III disease. A total of roughly 120,000,000 productive TCRbeta reads were generated by sequencing, corresponding to an average of roughly 4.1 million reads per sample. Using bulk TCRbeta repertoires from approximately 15 lung cancer patients, the study set lung tumor tissue side by side with matched distant non-tumor lung tissue. Around 30 paired specimens, one tumor and one normal lung sample per patient, were profiled by TCRbeta CDR3 sequencing.

Taken from the germline V gene, the CDR1 and CDR2 loops are SQVTM and ANQGSEA. The CDR3 holds 16 amino acids from the cysteine to the phenylalanine. The CDR3 DNA has 48 bases and is translated from base 1. RNA was isolated from bulk, unsorted tissue, and RNA quality was assessed with a NanoDrop ND-1000 and an Agilent 2100. All donors had newly diagnosed lung cancer, had not received prior chemotherapy, and were admitted for thoracic surgery in China between August and November 2014. The study excluded patients who had received radiotherapy or chemotherapy before or who had another cancer at the same time. Pieces of surgical tissue measuring roughly 1-2.2 cm3 were kept in RNAlater solution and held at -80 degrees C until needed. For this clonotype: Its antigen is not yet known. Relative to the germline gene, one junction end is altered; a read error may explain this.

Libraries were built with multiplex PCR. TCRdb lists the instrument as Illumina HiSeq 2500. TCRbeta libraries were constructed through three rounds of nested PCR with primers (Table S4) according to protocols modified from ARM-PCR. Before sequencing, PCR products in the 200-500 bp range were cut out of the gel and cleaned up using the QIAquick gel extraction kit. In the source study's methods: Trimmomatic was used to clean the reads, FLASH was used to merge the reads into complete CDR3 sequences, and MiTCR was used to assign the reads to V(D)J germline segments. VDJtools was used to compute clonal diversity as the inverse Simpson's index. In-frame sequences lacking a premature stop codon were counted as productive reads. Using fastp at Q25 and MiXCR, TCRdb reprocessed the public reads and kept productive beta chains. Each entry merges the rows of one CDR3 protein and shows their most common DNA and genes. The V and J calls shown here were made by TCRdb, not taken from the authors' results. Within this sample are approximately 75,000 distinct CDR3 sequences, with around four fifths of them counted one time only. 10% to 15% of the sample is held by the ten biggest clonotypes.

Broader findings and caveats from the paper: The top 100 clones made up a significantly larger cumulative share of the repertoire in normal lung than in tumor tissue. Neither the sequencing platform nor unique molecular identifiers are named or mentioned anywhere in the methods. Younger patients had significantly higher TCR diversity, and higher tumor TCR diversity was associated with shorter overall and disease-free survival. Peripheral blood was not sequenced, so blood TCRbeta repertoires in these lung cancer patients were not examined. Tumor tissue showed significantly greater TCR diversity (inverse Simpson) than normal lung tissue (approximately 400 vs 170, P = 0.0075, Mann-Whitney U test). The cohort had only about 16 patients, and the authors noted that larger samples and more detailed clinical data are needed.

The sample was lung tumor tissue. The chain couples TRBV29-1 to TRBJ2-1; 11 junctional bases match TRBD2. The sequence was obtained from a woman between 45 and 65 years old with non-small cell lung cancer. The CDR3 sequence is CSVGRLAGGSYNEEFF. The sequence in DNA is TGCAGCGTTGGTCGCCTAGCGGGAGGTTCGTACAATGAGGAGTTCTTC.